The rows below give T cell receptor beta chains drawn from one sample of a study of naive and memory T cell subsets. TCRdb analysed the UMI-ligation and nested PCR reads with MiXCR anew, one entry per CDR3 protein. The table has 130,000 or so distinct CDR3 sequences, 35% to 40% seen once. Sequencing was done on a sample of central memory CD4+ T cells from blood. The receptors were gathered from a human donor in good health. Each CDR3 is given with its conserved first and last residue. Each record gives: J gene, V gene, clone size, D gene, CDR3 DNA, CDR3 protein. A D gene is named only where the DNA matches it firmly. The size entry is marked missing in some rows and otherwise reads once, few, many or a size class.

TRBJ2-3 | TRBV19 | few | NA | TGTGCCAGTAGTATTTACCTAGCATTGAATTCAGATACGCAGTATTTT | CASSIYLALNSDTQYF
TRBJ2-1 | TRBV20-1 | NA | TRBD2 | TGCAGTGCCCACGGTACTAGCGGGAAGTACAATGAGCAGTTCTTC | CSAHGTSGKYNEQFF
TRBJ1-1 | TRBV2 | NA | TRBD1 | TGTGCCAGCAACCGACAGGGGTTATCGAACACTGAAGCTTTCTTT | CASNRQGLSNTEAFF
TRBJ2-7 | TRBV7-8 | once | NA | TGTGCCAGCAGCCAGACTAATTATCACGAGCAGTACTTC | CASSQTNYHEQYF
TRBJ2-3 | TRBV20-1 | NA | NA | TGCAGTGCTAGACGAACAGATACGCAGTATTTT | CSARRTDTQYF
TRBJ2-2 | TRBV7-7 | NA | TRBD1 | TGTGCCAGCAGCCCCGGACAGGGCGCGAACACCGGGGAGCTGTTTTTT | CASSPGQGANTGELFF
TRBJ2-7 | TRBV29-1 | few | TRBD2 | TGCAGCGTGACGACTAGCGGGTCTTCCTACGAGCAGTACTTC | CSVTTSGSSYEQYF
TRBJ2-3 | TRBV4-3 | few | NA | TGCGCCAGCAGTCTTGGAGCGAGCGCCACAGATACGCAGTATTTT | CASSLGASATDTQYF
TRBJ2-5 | TRBV7-7 | NA | NA | TGTGCTAGCAGCTTAGTGGGACACCCCCAAGAGACCCAGTACTTC | CASSLVGHPQETQYF
TRBJ1-1 | TRBV9 | few | NA | TGTGCCAGCAGCGAGACACCGAACACTGAAGCTTTCTTT | CASSETPNTEAFF
TRBJ1-5 | TRBV5-1 | NA | TRBD1 | TGCGCCAGCAGCCCTGGGACAGGGGGAACTTATAGCAATCAGCCCCAGCATTTT | CASSPGTGGTYSNQPQHF
TRBJ1-5 | TRBV2 | few | NA | TGTGCCAGCAGTCGGGGGGATCAGCCCCAGCATTTT | CASSRGDQPQHF
TRBJ2-2 | TRBV12-3/TRBV12-4 | NA | TRBD2 | TGTGCCAGCAGTTTAATGGGTGGGGGACTAGCGGGGAACACCGGGGAGCTGTTTTTT | CASSLMGGGLAGNTGELFF
TRBJ2-7 | TRBV6-2/TRBV6-3 | NA | TRBD1 | TGTGCCAGCAGAAAAAAAGACAGGGTCTACGAGCAGTACTTC | CASRKKDRVYEQYF
TRBJ1-1 | TRBV7-9 | NA | NA | TGTGCCAGCAGCGCCCGACAGAACATGAACACTGAAGCTTCCTTT | CASSARQNMNTEASF
TRBJ2-7 | TRBV5-8 | NA | TRBD1 | TGTGCCAGCAGCCGCGGACAGGACTACGAGCAGTACTTC | CASSRGQDYEQYF
TRBJ2-3 | TRBV4-1 | NA | NA | TGCGCCAGCAGCCAAGAGGCGCAGACAGATACGCAGTATTTT | CASSQEAQTDTQYF
TRBJ1-5 | TRBV24-1 | NA | NA | TGTGCCACCTTCCCGGCGGACAGTCCACGGCAGCCCCAGCATTTT | CATFPADSPRQPQHF
TRBJ1-3 | TRBV28 | NA | NA | TGTGCCAGCAGTTTAAGGGGCAGGGGAGCTGGAAACACCATATATTTT | CASSLRGRGAGNTIYF
TRBJ2-1 | TRBV19 | few | NA | TGTGCCAGTACGAAAGGACAACGTCTACGCAATGAGCAGTTCTTC | CASTKGQRLRNEQFF
TRBJ2-1 | TRBV11-2 | many | TRBD2 | TGTGCCAGCAGCCCTAGACTAGCTAAGGTATACAATGAGCAGTTCTTC | CASSPRLAKVYNEQFF
TRBJ2-3 | TRBV20-1 | NA | NA | TGCAGTGCTAGAGAGTCAAGCACAGATACGCAGTATTTT | CSARESSTDTQYF
TRBJ2-7 | TRBV5-1 | NA | NA | TGCGCCAGCAGCTTGGATTCGTCTTCTGGGAAACAGCAGTACTTC | CASSLDSSSGKQQYF
TRBJ2-2 | TRBV6-6 | NA | TRBD1 | TGTGCCAGCAAACAGGGGTCCCTCGCCGGGGAGCTGTTTTTT | CASKQGSLAGELFF
TRBJ1-1 | TRBV30 | NA | NA | TGTGCCTGGGGGACGCGACATGAAGCTTTCTTT | CAWGTRHEAFF
TRBJ1-6 | TRBV27 | NA | TRBD1 | TGTGCCAGCGGGACCGGGACAGGGGTTTCACCCCTCCACTTT | CASGTGTGVSPLHF
TRBJ1-5 | TRBV6-1 | NA | TRBD1 | TGTGCCAGCAGTTTCGAGAGGGGGCGTCTAGGTCAGCCCCAGCATTTT | CASSFERGRLGQPQHF
TRBJ2-1 | TRBV6-6 | NA | NA | TGTGCCAGCAGCATCGACCGGCGCAATGAGCAGTTCTTC | CASSIDRRNEQFF
TRBJ2-2 | TRBV19 | NA | NA | TGTGCCAGTAAAGCGGAGCTAAACACCGGGGAGCTGTTTTTT | CASKAELNTGELFF
TRBJ2-3 | TRBV10-3 | many | NA | TGTGCCATCAGTGCAAAAAGCACAGATACGCAGTATTTT | CAISAKSTDTQYF
TRBJ2-1 | TRBV29-1 | few | NA | TGCAGCGTTGTCCTTCGGAGGCGGGATGAGCAGTTCTTC | CSVVLRRRDEQFF
TRBJ2-1 | TRBV7-9 | few | NA | TGTGGCGGGACTGGGGGTGGCAATGAGCAGTTCTTC | CGGTGGGNEQFF
TRBJ2-5 | TRBV7-1 | NA | TRBD1 | TGTGCCAGCAGGCGGCACGACAGGGGAGGAGAGACCCAGTACTTC | CASRRHDRGGETQYF
TRBJ2-6 | TRBV6-2/TRBV6-3 | NA | NA | TGTGCCAGCGGATTAGGGGTGACTGGGGCCAACGTCCTGACTTTC | CASGLGVTGANVLTF
TRBJ1-1 | TRBV27 | few | NA | TGTGCCAGCAGATGGGACCTGAACACTGAAGCTTTCTTT | CASRWDLNTEAFF
TRBJ1-2 | TRBV27 | NA | NA | TGTGCCAGCAGTTTGGCAGGGAACTATGGCTACACCTTC | CASSLAGNYGYTF
TRBJ2-7 | TRBV27 | many | NA | TGTGCCAGCAGCCCTAACGGGGAGGCCTACGAGCAGTACTTC | CASSPNGEAYEQYF
TRBJ1-2 | TRBV12-3/TRBV12-4 | NA | NA | TGTGCCACCAGAGGGGAGGCTGGCGGCTACACCTTC | CATRGEAGGYTF
TRBJ2-5 | TRBV28 | NA | TRBD1 | TGTGCCAGCAGTACCCCGACAGGGGCTGGAGAGACCCAGTACTTC | CASSTPTGAGETQYF
TRBJ2-7 | TRBV6-6 | NA | NA | TGTGCCAGCAGTTATGACGGGAGTCTTTACGAGCAGTACTTC | CASSYDGSLYEQYF
TRBJ2-1 | TRBV5-4 | few | NA | TGTGCCAGCCGTAAAATTAGCGGATCCTACAATGAGCAGTTCTTC | CASRKISGSYNEQFF
TRBJ2-7 | TRBV24-1 | NA | TRBD2 | TGTGCCACCAGTGATTCGGGACTAGCGGGAAGAGAGCAGTACTTC | CATSDSGLAGREQYF